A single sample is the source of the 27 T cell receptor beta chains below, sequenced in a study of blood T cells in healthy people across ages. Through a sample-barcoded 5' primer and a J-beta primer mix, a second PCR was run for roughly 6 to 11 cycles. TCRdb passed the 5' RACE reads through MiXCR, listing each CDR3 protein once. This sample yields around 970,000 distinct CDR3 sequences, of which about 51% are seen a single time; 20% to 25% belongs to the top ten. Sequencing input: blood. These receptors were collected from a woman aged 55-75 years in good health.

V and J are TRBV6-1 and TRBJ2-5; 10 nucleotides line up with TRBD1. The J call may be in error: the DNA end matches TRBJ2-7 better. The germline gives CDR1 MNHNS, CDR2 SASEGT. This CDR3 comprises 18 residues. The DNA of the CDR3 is TGTGCCAGCAAGGCTGGGGTCGGCTTTGGGACAGGGGACTACGAGCAGTACTTC. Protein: CASKAGVGFGTGDYEQYF.

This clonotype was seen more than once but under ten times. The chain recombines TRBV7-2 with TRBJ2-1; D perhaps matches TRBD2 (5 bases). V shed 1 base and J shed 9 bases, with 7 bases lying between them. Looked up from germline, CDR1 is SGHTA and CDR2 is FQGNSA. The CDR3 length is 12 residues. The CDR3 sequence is CASSLEAAEQFF. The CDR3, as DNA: TGTGCCAGCAGCTTAGAAGCGGCTGAGCAGTTCTTC.

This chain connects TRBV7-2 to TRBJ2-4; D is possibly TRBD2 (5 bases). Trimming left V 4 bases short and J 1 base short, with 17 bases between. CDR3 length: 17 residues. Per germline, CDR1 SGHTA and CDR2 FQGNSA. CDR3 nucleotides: TGTGCCAGCAGCTCCCGGGGTGGTAGCAGGGCCAAAAACATTCAGTACTTC. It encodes CASSSRGGSRAKNIQYF.

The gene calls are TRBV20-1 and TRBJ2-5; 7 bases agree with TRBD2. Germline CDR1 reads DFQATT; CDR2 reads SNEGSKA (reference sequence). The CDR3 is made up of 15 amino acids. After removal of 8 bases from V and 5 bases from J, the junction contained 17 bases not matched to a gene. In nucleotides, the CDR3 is TGCAGTACCAACAAGGCGGGGGAGTTCGGGGAGACCCAGTACTTC. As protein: CSTNKAGEFGETQYF.

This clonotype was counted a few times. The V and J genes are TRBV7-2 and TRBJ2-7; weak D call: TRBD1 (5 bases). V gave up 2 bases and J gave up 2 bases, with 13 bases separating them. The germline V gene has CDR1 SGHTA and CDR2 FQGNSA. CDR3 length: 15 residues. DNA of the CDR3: TGTGCCAGCAGCTTATTGGGGCTGGCTACCTACGAGCAGTACTTC. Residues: CASSLLGLATYEQYF.

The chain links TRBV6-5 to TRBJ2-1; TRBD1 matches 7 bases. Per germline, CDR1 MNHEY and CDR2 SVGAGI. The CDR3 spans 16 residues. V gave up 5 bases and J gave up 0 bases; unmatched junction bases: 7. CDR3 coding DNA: TGTGCCAGCAGTAGACAGGGACGAAGCTCCTACAATGAGCAGTTCTTC. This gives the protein CASSRQGRSSYNEQFF.

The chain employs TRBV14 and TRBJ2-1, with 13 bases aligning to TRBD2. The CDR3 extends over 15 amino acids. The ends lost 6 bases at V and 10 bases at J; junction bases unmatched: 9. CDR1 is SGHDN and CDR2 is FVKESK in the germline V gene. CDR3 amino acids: CASRLAGGQVSEQFF. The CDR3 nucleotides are TGTGCCAGCAGACTAGCGGGAGGGCAAGTCTCGGAGCAGTTCTTC. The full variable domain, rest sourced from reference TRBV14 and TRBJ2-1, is EAGVTQFPSHSVIEKGQTVTLRCDPISGHDNLYWYRRVMGKEIKFLLHFVKESKQDESGMPNNRFLAERTGGTYSTLKVQPAELEDSGVYFCASRLAGGQVSEQFFGPGTRLTVL.

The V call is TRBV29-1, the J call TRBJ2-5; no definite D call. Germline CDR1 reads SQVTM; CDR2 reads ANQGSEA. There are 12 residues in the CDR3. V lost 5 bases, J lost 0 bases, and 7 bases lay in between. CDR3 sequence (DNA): TGCAGCGTTTGGGGATACCAAGAGACCCAGTACTTC. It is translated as CSVWGYQETQYF.

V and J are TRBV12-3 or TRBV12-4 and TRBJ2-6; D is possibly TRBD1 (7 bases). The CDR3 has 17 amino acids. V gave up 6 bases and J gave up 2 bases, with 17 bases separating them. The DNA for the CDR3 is TGTGCCAGCAGACCCGCAGGGGGGTACGCTGGGGCCAACGTCCTGACTTTC. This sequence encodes CASRPAGGYAGANVLTF.

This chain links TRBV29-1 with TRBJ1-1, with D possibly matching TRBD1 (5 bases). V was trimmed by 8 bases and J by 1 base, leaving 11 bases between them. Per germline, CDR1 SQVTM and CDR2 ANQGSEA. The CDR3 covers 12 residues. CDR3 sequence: CSIGHPNTEAFF. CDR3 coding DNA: TGCAGCATTGGACACCCGAACACTGAAGCTTTCTTT.

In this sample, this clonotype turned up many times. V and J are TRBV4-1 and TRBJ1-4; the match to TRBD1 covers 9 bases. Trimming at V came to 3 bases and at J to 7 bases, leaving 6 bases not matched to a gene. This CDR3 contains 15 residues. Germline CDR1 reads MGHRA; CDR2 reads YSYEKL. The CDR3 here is CASSQRDRASEKLFF. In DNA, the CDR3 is TGCGCCAGCAGCCAGCGGGACAGGGCGAGTGAAAAACTGTTTTTT.

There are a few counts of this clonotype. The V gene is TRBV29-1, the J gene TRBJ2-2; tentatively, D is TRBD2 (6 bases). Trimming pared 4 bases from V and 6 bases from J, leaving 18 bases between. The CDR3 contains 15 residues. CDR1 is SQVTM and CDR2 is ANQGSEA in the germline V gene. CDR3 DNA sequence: TGCAGCGTTGTAGCTTCTGGCGGGGTAGCCGGGGAGCTGTTTTTT. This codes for CSVVASGGVAGELFF.

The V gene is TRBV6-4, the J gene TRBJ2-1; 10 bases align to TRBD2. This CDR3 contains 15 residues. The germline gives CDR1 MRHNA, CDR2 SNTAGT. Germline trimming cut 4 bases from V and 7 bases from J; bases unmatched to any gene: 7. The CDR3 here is CASSVSGRASNEQFF. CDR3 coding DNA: TGTGCCAGCAGTGTGAGCGGGAGGGCCTCTAATGAGCAGTTCTTC.

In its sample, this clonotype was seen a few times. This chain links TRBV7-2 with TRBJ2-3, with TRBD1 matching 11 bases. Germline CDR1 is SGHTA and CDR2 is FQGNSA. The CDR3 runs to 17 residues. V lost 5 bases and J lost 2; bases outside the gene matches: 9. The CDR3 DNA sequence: TGTGCCAGCAGCAGGACAGGGGGCATGGTGTACACAGATACGCAGTATTTT. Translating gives CASSRTGGMVYTDTQYF.

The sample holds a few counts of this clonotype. CDR3 nucleotides: TGTGCCAGCAAATACGGCTCCGAGCAGTACTTC. Translating it yields CASKYGSEQYF. The chain uses TRBV27 and TRBJ2-5; no firm D call. The DNA end lines up better with TRBJ2-7; the J call may be wrong. CDR3 length equals 11 residues. The germline V gene encodes CDR1 MNHEY and CDR2 SMNVEV (reference sequence).

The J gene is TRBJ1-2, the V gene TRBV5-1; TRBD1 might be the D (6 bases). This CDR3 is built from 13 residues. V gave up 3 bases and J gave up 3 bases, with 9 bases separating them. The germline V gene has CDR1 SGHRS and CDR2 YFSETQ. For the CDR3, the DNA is TGCGCCAGCAGCTGGGGGGCCGACTATGGCTACACCTTC. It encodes CASSWGADYGYTF.

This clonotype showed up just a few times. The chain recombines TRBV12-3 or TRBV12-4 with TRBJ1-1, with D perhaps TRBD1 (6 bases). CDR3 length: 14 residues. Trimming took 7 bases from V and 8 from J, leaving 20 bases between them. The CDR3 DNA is TGTGCCAGCATCGATTCAGGGGCCCTCGGGGAAGCTTTCTTT. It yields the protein CASIDSGALGEAFF.

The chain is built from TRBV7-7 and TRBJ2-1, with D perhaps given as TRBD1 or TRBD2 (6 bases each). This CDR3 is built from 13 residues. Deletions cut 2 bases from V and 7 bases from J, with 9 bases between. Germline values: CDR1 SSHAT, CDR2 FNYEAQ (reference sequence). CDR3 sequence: CASSLKGGNEQFF. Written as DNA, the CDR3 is TGTGCCAGCAGCTTAAAGGGGGGAAATGAGCAGTTCTTC.

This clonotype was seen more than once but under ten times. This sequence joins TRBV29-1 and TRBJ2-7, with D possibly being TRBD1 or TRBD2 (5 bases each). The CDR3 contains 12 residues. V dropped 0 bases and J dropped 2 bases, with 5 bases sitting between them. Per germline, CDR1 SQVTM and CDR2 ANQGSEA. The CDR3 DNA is TGCAGCGTTGAAGAGGGGGCCTACGAGCAGTACTTC. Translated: CSVEEGAYEQYF.

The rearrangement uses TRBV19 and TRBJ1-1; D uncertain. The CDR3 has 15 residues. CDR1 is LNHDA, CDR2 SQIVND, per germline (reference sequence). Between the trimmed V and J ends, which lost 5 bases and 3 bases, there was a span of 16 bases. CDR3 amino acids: CASSSPDPLDTEAFF. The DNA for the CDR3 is TGTGCCAGTAGTTCCCCCGACCCTCTGGACACTGAAGCTTTCTTT.

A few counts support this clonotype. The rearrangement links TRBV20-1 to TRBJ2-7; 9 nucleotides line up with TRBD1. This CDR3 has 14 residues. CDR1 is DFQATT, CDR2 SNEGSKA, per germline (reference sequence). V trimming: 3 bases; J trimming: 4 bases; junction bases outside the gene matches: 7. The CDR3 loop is CSARGGTGLYEQYF. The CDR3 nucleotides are TGCAGTGCTAGGGGGGGGACAGGGTTATACGAGCAGTACTTC.

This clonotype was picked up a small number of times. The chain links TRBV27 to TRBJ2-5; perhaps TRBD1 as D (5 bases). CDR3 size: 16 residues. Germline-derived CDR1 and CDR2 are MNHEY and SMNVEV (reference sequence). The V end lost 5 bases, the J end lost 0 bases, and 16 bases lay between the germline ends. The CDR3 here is CASSVRATEYQETQYF. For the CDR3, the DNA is TGTGCCAGCAGTGTAAGAGCGACAGAGTACCAAGAGACCCAGTACTTC.

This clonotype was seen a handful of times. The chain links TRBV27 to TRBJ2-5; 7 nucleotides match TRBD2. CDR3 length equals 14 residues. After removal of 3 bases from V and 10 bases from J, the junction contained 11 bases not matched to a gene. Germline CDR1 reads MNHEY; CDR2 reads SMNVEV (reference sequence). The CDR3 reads CASSLISAGVGQYF. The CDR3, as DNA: TGTGCCAGCAGTTTGATCTCTGCGGGAGTTGGCCAGTACTTC.

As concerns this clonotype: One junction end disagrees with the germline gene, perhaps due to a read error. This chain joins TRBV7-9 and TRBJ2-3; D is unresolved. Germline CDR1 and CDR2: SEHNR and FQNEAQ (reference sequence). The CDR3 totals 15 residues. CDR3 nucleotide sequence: TGTGCCAGCAGCTTTGTCCTATCTCTCACAGATGCGCAGTATTTT. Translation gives CASSFVLSLTDAQYF. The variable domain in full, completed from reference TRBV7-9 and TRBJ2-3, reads DTGVSQNPRHKITKRGQNVTFRCDPISEHNRLYWYRQTLGQGPEFLTYFQNEAQLEKSRLLSDRFSAERPKGSFSTLEIQRTEQGDSAMYLCASSFVLSLTDAQYFGPGTRLTVL.

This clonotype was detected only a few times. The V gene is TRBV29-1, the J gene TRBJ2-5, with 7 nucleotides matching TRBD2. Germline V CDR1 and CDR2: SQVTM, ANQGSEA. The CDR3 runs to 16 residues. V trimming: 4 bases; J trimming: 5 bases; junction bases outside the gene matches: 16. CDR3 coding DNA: TGCAGCGTTGGGGGGACTATTGGGAGCAACAGGGAGACCCAGTACTTC. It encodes CSVGGTIGSNRETQYF.

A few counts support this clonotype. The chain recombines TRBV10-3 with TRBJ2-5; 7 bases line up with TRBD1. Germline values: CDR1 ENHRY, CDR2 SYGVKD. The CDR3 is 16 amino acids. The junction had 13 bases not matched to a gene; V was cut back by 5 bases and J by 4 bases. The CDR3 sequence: CAISTGRQGLGETQYF. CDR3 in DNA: TGTGCCATCAGTACGGGGCGACAGGGTCTGGGAGAGACCCAGTACTTC.

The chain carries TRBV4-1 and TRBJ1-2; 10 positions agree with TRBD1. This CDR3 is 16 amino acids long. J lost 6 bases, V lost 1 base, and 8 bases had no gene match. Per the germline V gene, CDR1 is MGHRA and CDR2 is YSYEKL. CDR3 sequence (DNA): TGCGCCAGCAGCCAAGGGGACAGGGGAAGTTTACATGGCTACACCTTC. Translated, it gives CASSQGDRGSLHGYTF.